The source of this TCR beta chain is a study of control samples from healthy donors and cancer patients. From germline, CDR1 is SGHDT and CDR2 YYEEEE. Trimming shortened V by 6 bases and J by 1 base, and 13 bases separated the two germline ends. CDR3 length: 14 amino acids. Libraries were prepared by immunoSEQ multiplex PCR; TCRdb keeps only in-frame clonotypes and omits some of them. The sample includes about 180,000 clones, around 90% of them seen just once. The TCR originated in a woman in her thirties or forties in good health. Material: blood. The genes are TRBV5-6 and TRBJ1-2; possibly TRBD1 for D (5 bases). CDR3 nucleotides: TGTGCCAGCACCCCATCGACAGTTAACTATGGCTACACCTTC. Amino acid sequence: CASTPSTVNYGYTF.